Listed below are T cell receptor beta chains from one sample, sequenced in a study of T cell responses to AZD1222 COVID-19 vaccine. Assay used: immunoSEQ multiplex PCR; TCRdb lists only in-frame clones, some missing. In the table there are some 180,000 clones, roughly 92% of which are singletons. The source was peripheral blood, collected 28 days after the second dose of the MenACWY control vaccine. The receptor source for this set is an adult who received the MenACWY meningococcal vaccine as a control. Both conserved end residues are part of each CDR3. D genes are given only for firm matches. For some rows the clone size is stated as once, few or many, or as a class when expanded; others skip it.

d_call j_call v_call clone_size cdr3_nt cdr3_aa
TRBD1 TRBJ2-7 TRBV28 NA TGTGCCAGCAGCGCTTCCGGGACAGGGTCTATCGAGCAGTACTTC CASSASGTGSIEQYF
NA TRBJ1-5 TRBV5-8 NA TGTGCCAGCAGCTTGGGGACAGACAGAGGGCCCCAGCATTTT CASSLGTDRGPQHF
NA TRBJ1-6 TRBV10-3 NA TGTGCCATCAGGAAAGGGACTGATAATTCACCCCTCCACTTT CAIRKGTDNSPLHF
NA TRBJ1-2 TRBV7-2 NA TGTGCCAGCAGCTTAGGCCCAGGCCTTAACTATGGCTACACCTTC CASSLGPGLNYGYTF
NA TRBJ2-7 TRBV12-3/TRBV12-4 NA TGTGCCAGCAGTTACAGATCCTACGAGCAGTACTTC CASSYRSYEQYF
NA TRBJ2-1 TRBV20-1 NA TGCAGTGCCAGCCATTGGAATGAGCAGTTCTTC CSASHWNEQFF
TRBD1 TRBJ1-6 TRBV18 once TGTGCCAGCTCACCCGGACAGGGCAATTCACCCCTCCACTTT CASSPGQGNSPLHF
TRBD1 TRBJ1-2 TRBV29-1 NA TGCAGCGTTGACTTCTCAGGGGGACAGGGAGCTAACTATGGCTACACCTTC CSVDFSGGQGANYGYTF
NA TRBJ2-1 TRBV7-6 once TGTGCCAGCAGCCATACGGCCACCATGGGGCAGTTCTTC CASSHTATMGQFF
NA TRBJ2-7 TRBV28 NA TGTGCCAGCAGGCAAACCCAAGGGGTCTACGAGCAGTACTTC CASRQTQGVYEQYF
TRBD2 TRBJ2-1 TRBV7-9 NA TGTGCCAGCAGCTCCTCGGGCCCGGGACTAGCGGGAAAGCAGTTCTTC CASSSSGPGLAGKQFF
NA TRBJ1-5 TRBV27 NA TGTGCCAGCAGTTTCGCCGGCGGCAATCAGCCCCAGCATTTT CASSFAGGNQPQHF
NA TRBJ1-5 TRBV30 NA TGTGCCTGGAGCCGCGGGGCTTATAGCAATCAGCCCCAGCATTTT CAWSRGAYSNQPQHF
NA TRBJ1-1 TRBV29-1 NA TGCAGCGTTGAAGATCTAGGATGGAGGGCTGAAGCTTTCTTT CSVEDLGWRAEAFF
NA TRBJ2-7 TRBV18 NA TGTGCCAGCTCCGGGGACGGCTCCTACGAGCAGTACTTC CASSGDGSYEQYF
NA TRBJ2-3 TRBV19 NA TGTGCCAGTAGTAAGACGGGGCCAGCTACGCAGTATTTT CASSKTGPATQYF
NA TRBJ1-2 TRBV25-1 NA TGTGCCAGCAGTGAGCTTAACTATGGCTACACCTTC CASSELNYGYTF
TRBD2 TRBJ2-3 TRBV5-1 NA TGCGCCAGCAGCCAGACTAGCGCCACGACGGATACGCAGTATTTT CASSQTSATTDTQYF
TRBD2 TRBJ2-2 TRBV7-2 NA TGTGCCAGCACCCCTGGGGGGACTAGAATCACCGGGGAGCTGTTTTTT CASTPGGTRITGELFF
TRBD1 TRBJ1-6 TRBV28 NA TGTGCCACCTACGGGACAGGAAATTCACCCCTCCACTTT CATYGTGNSPLHF
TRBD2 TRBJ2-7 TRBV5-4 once TGTGCCAGCAGCTACCCCGGGGGGAACGAGCAGTACTTC CASSYPGGNEQYF
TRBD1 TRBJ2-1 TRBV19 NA TGTGCCAGTAGTATAGATGGGACAGCACAGTTCTTC CASSIDGTAQFF
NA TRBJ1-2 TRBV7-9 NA TGTGCCAGCAGCTTTAGTGCAGGGGAGGGCTACACCTTC CASSFSAGEGYTF
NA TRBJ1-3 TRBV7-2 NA TGTGCCAGCAGCTTAAACCGGGGCGACACCATATATTTT CASSLNRGDTIYF
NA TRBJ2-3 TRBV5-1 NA TGCGCCAGCAGCTTGGACAGTACCAGCACAGATACGCAGTATTTT CASSLDSTSTDTQYF
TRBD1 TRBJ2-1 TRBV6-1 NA TGTGCCAGCAGTGAACCGGGGACAGTGGGGAATGAGCAGTTCTTC CASSEPGTVGNEQFF
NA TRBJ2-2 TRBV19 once TGTGCCACCCAAGACAGGATGAACACCGGGGAGCTGTTTTTT CATQDRMNTGELFF
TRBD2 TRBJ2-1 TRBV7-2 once TGTGCCAGCAGCTTAGCAATTAGCGGGGGGGCCTACAATGAGCAGTTCTTC CASSLAISGGAYNEQFF
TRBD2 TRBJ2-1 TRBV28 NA TGTGCCAGCAGTTCTCCCCGGGCCAGCGGGAGGGTTGATGAGCAGTTCTTC CASSSPRASGRVDEQFF
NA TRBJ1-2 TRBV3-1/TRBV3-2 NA TGTGCCAGCAGCCAAGGGGCACCACACTACACCTTC CASSQGAPHYTF
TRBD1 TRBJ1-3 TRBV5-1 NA TGCGCCAGCAGCGCCACAGGGGGGCTCGGAAACACCATATATTTT CASSATGGLGNTIYF
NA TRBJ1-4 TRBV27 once TGTGCCAGCAGTTTATGGGCAACTAATGAAAAACTGTTTTTT CASSLWATNEKLFF
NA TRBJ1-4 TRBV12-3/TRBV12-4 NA TGTGCCAGCAGTTGGTTCAATAGAGAAAAACTGTTTTTT CASSWFNREKLFF
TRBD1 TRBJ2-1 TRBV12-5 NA TGTGCTAGTGGTTTGGGAAACAGGGGTAGTGAGCAGTTCTTC CASGLGNRGSEQFF
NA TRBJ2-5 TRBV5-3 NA TGTGCCAGAAGCCCCTTTCCTCGAGCCCCAGAGACCCAGTACTTC CARSPFPRAPETQYF
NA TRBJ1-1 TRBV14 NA TGTGCCAGCAGCCAAGGGAGGGGAACTTTGAACACTGAAGCTTTCTTT CASSQGRGTLNTEAFF
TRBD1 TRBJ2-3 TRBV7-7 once TGTGCCAGCAGCCCCAGAGGGGGCGAATTCACAGATACGCAGTATTTT CASSPRGGEFTDTQYF
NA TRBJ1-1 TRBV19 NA TGTGCCAGTAGTATTTTCTCGGGGACTGAAGCTTTCTTT CASSIFSGTEAFF
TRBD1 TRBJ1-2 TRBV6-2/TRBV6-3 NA TGTGCCAGCAGTTACGGGACAGGGGGCGACCACTATGGCTACACCTTC CASSYGTGGDHYGYTF
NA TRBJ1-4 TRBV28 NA TGTGCCAGCAGCCTGGGGGCTAATGAAAAACTGTTTTTT CASSLGANEKLFF
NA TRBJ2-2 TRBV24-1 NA TGTGCCACCAACGAGCGGAACACCGGGGAGCTGTTTTTT CATNERNTGELFF